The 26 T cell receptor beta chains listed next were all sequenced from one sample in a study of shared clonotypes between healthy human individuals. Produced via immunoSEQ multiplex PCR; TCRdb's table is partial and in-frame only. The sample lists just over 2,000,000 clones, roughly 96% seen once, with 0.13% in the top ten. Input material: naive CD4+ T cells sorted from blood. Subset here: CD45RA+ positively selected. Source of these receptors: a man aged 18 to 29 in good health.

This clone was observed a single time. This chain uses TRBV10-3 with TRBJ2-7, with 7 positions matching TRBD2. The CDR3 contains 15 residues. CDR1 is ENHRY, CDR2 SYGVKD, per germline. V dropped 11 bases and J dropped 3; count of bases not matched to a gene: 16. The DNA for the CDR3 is TGTGCCGTCCGGAATAAGGGAGGGAACAACTACGAGCAGTACTTC. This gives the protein CAVRNKGGNNYEQYF.

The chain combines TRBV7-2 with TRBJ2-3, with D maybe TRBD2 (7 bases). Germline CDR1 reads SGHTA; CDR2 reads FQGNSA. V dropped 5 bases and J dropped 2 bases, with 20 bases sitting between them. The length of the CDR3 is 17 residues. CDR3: CASSPQFYGGLTDTQYF. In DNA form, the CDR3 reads TGTGCCAGCAGCCCTCAGTTCTACGGGGGGCTCACAGATACGCAGTATTTT.

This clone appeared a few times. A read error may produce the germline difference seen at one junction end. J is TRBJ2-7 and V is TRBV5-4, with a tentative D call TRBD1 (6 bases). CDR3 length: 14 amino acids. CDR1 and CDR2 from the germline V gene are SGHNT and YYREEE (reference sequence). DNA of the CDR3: TGTGCCAGCAGCACACAGGGCCCCACCTACGAGCGGTACTTC. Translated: CASSTQGPTYERYF.

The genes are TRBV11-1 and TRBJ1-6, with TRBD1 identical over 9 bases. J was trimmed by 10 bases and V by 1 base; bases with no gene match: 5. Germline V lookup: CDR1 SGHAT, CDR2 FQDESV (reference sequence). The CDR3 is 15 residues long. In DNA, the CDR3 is TGTGCCAGCAGCTTAGAGGGACAGGGTCGGTCACCCCTCCACTTT. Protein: CASSLEGQGRSPLHF.

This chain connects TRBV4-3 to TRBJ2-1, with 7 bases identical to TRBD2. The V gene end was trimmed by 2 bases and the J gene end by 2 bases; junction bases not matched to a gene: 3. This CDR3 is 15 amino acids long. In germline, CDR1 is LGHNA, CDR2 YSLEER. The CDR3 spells CASSQTAGAYNEQFF. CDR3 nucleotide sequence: TGCGCCAGCAGCCAAACGGCGGGAGCCTACAATGAGCAGTTCTTC.

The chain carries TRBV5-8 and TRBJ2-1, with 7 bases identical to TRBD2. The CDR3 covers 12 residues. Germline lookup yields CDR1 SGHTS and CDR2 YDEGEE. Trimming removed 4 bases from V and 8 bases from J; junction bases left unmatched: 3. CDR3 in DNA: TGTGCCAGCAGCGGGGGGGTGGATGAGCAGTTCTTC. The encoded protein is CASSGGVDEQFF.

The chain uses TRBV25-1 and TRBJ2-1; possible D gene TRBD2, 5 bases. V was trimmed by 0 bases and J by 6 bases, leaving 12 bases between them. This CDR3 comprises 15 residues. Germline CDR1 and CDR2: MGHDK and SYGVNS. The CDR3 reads CASSEYGSSTNEQFF. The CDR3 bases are TGTGCCAGCAGTGAATATGGGAGCAGCACCAATGAGCAGTTCTTC.

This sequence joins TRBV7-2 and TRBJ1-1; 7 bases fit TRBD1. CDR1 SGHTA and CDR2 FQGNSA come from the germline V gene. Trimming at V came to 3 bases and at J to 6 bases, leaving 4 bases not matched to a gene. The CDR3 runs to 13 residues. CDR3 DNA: TGTGCCAGCAGCTTCGTAGGGACAGCTGAAGCTTTCTTT. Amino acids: CASSFVGTAEAFF.

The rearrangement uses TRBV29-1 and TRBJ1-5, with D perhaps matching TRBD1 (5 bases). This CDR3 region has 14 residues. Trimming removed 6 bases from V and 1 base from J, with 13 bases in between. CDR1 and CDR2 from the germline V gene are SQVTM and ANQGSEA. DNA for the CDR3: TGCAGCGTCTGGGGAGCAGGGAGCAATCAGCCCCAGCATTTT. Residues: CSVWGAGSNQPQHF.

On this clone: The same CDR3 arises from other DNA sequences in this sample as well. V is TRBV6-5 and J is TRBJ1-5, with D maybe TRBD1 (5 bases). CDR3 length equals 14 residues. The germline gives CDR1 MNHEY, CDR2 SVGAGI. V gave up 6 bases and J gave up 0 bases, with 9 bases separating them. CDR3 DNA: TGTGCCAGCAGCTCGGGACCTAGCAATCAGCCCCAGCATTTT. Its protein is CASSSGPSNQPQHF.

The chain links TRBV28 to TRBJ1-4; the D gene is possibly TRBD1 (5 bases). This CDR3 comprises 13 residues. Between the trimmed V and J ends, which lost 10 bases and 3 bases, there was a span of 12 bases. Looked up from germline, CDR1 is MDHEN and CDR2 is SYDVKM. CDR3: CATGDSANEKLFF. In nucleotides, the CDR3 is TGTGCCACCGGAGACAGCGCTAATGAAAAACTGTTTTTT.

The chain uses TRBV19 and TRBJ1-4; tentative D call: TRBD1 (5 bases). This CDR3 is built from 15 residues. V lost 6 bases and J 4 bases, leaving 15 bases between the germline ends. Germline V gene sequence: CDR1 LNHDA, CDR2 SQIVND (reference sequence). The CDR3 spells CASSQPGLSNEKLFF. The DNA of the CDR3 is TGTGCCAGTAGCCAGCCGGGACTGAGTAATGAAAAACTGTTTTTT.

CDR3 sequence reads: CASSFLSGNEKLFF. The DNA of the CDR3 is TGTGCCAGCAGTTTCTTGTCCGGGAATGAAAAACTGTTTTTT. The chain joins TRBV27 to TRBJ1-4; D is unclear. The V and J ends lost 3 bases and 5 bases respectively, with 10 bases between them. The germline gives CDR1 MNHEY, CDR2 SMNVEV (reference sequence). CDR3 length: 14 residues.

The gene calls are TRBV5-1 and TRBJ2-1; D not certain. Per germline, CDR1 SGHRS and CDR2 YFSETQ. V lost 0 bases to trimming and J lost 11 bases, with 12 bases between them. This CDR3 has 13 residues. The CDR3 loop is CASSLEIGPQQFF. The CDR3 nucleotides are TGCGCCAGCAGCTTGGAAATTGGGCCACAGCAGTTCTTC.

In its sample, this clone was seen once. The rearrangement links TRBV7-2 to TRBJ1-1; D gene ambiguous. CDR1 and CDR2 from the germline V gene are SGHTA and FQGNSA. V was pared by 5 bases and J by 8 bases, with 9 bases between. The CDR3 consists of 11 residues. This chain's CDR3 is CASSLSAEAFF. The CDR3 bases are TGTGCCAGCAGCCTCTCGGCAGAAGCTTTCTTT.

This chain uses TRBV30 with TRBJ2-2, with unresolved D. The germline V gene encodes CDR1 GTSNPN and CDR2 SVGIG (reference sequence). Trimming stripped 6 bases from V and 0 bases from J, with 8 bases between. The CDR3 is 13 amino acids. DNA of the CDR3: TGTGCCTGTAGTCAGTCGAACACCGGGGAGCTGTTTTTT. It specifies CACSQSNTGELFF.

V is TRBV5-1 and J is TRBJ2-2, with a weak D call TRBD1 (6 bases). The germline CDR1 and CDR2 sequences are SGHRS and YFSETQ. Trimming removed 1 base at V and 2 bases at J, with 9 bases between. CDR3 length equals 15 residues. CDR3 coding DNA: TGCGCCAGCAGCTTGTCGGGACAAAACACCGGGGAGCTGTTTTTT. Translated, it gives CASSLSGQNTGELFF.

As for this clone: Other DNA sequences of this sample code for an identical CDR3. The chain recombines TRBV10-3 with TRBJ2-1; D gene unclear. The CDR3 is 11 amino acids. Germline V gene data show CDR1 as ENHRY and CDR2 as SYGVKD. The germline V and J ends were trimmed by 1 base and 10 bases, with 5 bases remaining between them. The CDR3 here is CAISELREQFF. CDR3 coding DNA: TGTGCCATCAGTGAGTTGAGGGAGCAGTTCTTC.

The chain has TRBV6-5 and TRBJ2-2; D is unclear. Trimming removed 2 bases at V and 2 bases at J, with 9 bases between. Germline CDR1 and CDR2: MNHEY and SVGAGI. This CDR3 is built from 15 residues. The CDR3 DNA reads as TGTGCCAGCAGTTACACACTCTATAACACCGGGGAGCTGTTTTTT. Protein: CASSYTLYNTGELFF.

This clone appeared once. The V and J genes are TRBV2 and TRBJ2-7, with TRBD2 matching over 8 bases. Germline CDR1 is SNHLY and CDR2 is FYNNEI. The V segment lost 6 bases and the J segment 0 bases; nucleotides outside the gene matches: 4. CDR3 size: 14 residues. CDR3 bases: TGTGCCAGCAGGAGACTAGCGAGCTCCTACGAGCAGTACTTC. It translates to CASRRLASSYEQYF.

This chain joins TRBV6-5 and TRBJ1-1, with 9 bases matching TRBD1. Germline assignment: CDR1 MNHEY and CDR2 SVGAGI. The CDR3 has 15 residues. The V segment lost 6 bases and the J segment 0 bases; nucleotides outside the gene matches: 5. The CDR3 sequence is CASSTGTGMNTEAFF. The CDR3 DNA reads TGTGCCAGCAGCACCGGGACAGGGATGAACACTGAAGCTTTCTTT.

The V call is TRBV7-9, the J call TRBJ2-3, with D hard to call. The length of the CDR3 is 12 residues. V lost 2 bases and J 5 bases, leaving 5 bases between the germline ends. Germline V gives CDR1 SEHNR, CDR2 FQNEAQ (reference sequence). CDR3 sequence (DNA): TGTGCCAGCAGCTTAACTCGAGATACGCAGTATTTT. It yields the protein CASSLTRDTQYF.

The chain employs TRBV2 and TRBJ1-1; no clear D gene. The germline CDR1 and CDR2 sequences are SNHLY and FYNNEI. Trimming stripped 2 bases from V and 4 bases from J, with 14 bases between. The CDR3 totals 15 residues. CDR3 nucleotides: TGTGCCAGCAGTGAATCCGCAGGTATTCTCACTGAAGCTTTCTTT. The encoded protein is CASSESAGILTEAFF. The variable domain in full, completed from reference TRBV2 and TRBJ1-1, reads EPEVTQTPSHQVTQMGQEVILRCVPISNHLYFYWYRQILGQKVEFLVSFYNNEISEKSEIFDDQFSVERPDGSNFTLKIRSTKLEDSAMYFCASSESAGILTEAFFGQGTRLTVV.

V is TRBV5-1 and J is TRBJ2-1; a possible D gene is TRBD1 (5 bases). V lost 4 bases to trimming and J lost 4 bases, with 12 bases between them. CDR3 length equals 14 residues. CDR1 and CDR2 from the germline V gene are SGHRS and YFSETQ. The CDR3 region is CASSGDRPYNEQFF. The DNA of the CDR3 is TGCGCCAGCAGCGGCGACAGACCATACAATGAGCAGTTCTTC.

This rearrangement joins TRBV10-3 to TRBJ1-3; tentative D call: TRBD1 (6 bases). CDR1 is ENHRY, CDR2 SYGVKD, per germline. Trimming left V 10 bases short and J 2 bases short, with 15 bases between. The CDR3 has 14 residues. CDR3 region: CATTKGETGNTIYF. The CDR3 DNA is TGTGCCACCACAAAGGGGGAAACTGGAAACACCATATATTTT.

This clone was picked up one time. CDR3 coding DNA: TGTGCCAGCAGCTCCAAAAAGACTAGCGGGAGGACCCAAGAGACCCAGTACTTC. Amino acids: CASSSKKTSGRTQETQYF. The rearrangement uses TRBV11-2 and TRBJ2-5; 13 positions match TRBD2. This CDR3 region has 18 residues. Trimming cost V 4 bases and J 1 base; bases outside gene matches: 9. Per the germline V gene, CDR1 is SGHAT and CDR2 is FQNNGV.